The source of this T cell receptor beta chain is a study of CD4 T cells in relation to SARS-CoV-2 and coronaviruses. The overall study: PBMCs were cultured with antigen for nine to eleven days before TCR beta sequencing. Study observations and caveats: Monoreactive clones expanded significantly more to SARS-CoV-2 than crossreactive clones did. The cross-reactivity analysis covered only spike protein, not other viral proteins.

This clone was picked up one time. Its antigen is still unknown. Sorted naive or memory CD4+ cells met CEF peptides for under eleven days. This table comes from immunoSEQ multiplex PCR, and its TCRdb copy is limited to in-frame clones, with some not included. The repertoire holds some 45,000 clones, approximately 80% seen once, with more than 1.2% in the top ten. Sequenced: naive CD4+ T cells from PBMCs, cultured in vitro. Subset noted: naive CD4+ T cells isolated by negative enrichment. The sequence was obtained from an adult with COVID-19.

The CDR3, as DNA: TGTGCCAGCAGTTTATCAGGTAGCGGGGGGGTTAATGAGCAGTTCTTC. Protein: CASSLSGSGGVNEQFF. The chain recombines TRBV27 with TRBJ2-1; 11 bases fit TRBD2. The CDR3 is 16 amino acids. With V trimmed by 0 bases and J by 7 bases, 5 bases remained unmatched. CDR1 MNHEY and CDR2 SMNVEV come from the germline V gene (reference sequence).